The next 26 T cell receptor beta chains were all read from a single sample in a study of T-cell reconstitution after alpha-beta-depleted transplantation in children. Unique molecular identifiers tagged the TCRbeta library. TCRdb re-called the PCR reads with MiXCR, one entry per CDR3 protein. Of hundreds of thousands of distinct CDR3 sequences listed, 8.2% were seen once; the top ten hold under 8%. Sequences were derived from PBMCs, mostly from graft donor cells, sampled 180 days after TCRalphabeta/CD19-depleted stem cell transplant. The receptors were gathered from a male patient between 10 and 17 years old who had a stem cell transplant for acute lymphoblastic leukemia, so the T cells may come from the graft donor.

This clonotype was counted at least ten times. The rearrangement links TRBV29-1 to TRBJ2-7; D gene uncertain. Germline V gene sequence: CDR1 SQVTM, CDR2 ANQGSEA. The CDR3 covers 13 residues. The V gene lost 3 bases and the J gene lost 4 bases, with 13 bases spanning the gap. CDR3 loop: CSVEVTYGYEQYF. For the CDR3, the DNA is TGCAGCGTTGAGGTCACGTATGGATACGAGCAGTACTTC.

This clonotype appeared many times. The CDR3 region is CASSLEYRGRGMPYGYTF. CDR3 DNA: TGTGCCAGCAGCTTAGAGTATCGTGGCAGGGGGATGCCCTATGGCTACACCTTC. J is TRBJ1-2 and V is TRBV7-8; 7 nucleotides match TRBD1. Germline assignment: CDR1 SGHVS and CDR2 FQNEAQ. This CDR3 is built from 18 residues. The J segment lost 4 bases and the V segment lost 1 base, leaving 15 bases of the junction unmatched.

This clonotype was seen repeatedly, ten times or more. The gene calls are TRBV7-8 and TRBJ2-7; possibly TRBD1 for D (5 bases). The length of the CDR3 is 11 residues. Deletions cut 5 bases from V and 7 bases from J, with 9 bases between. CDR1 SGHVS and CDR2 FQNEAQ come from the germline V gene. The CDR3 DNA follows: TGTGCCAGCAGCCTCAGGGTTGAGCAGTACTTC. Encoded protein: CASSLRVEQYF.

The chain links TRBV19 to TRBJ1-5; D is unclear. The V end was cut by 6 bases, the J end by 3 bases, with 9 bases between. The CDR3 has 13 amino acids. CDR1 LNHDA and CDR2 SQIVND come from the germline V gene (reference sequence). The CDR3 region has the DNA TGTGCCAGTAGCGCTCCCCTCAATCAGCCCCAGCATTTT. It encodes CASSAPLNQPQHF.

The chain recombines TRBV18 with TRBJ2-3, with D possibly TRBD1 on 6 matching bases. There are 16 residues in the CDR3. Trimming shortened V by 2 bases and J by 0 bases, and 12 bases separated the two germline ends. The germline CDR1 and CDR2 sequences are KGHSH and LQKENI. The CDR3 nucleotides are TGTGCCAGCTCACCAAGAACAGGACAGAGCACAGATACGCAGTATTTT. Amino acid sequence: CASSPRTGQSTDTQYF.

The chain carries TRBV7-6 and TRBJ2-1; tentative D call: TRBD2 (6 bases). Germline loops: CDR1 SGHVS, CDR2 FNYEAQ. This CDR3 has 15 amino acids. V was cut by 5 bases and J by 4 bases, with 15 bases left in between. The CDR3 region is CASSLSLGGYNEQFF. The CDR3 DNA reads TGTGCCAGCAGCCTTAGTCTTGGAGGGTACAATGAGCAGTTCTTC. The full variable domain, in which reference TRBV7-6 and TRBJ2-1 provide the parts outside the CDR3, is GAGVSQSPRYKVTKRGQDVALRCDPISGHVSLYWYRQALGQGPEFLTYFNYEAQQDKSGLPNDRFSAERPEGSISTLTIQRTEQRDSAMYRCASSLSLGGYNEQFFGPGTRLTVL.

This clonotype occurred many times. The chain recombines TRBV20-1 with TRBJ1-2; 8 bases map to TRBD1. After removal of 6 bases from V and 6 bases from J, the junction contained 12 bases not matched to a gene. The CDR3 length is 14 residues. Germline assignment: CDR1 DFQATT and CDR2 SNEGSKA (reference sequence). The CDR3 DNA is TGCAGTGCCCCCCCCGCCGGCAGGGGGCATGGCTACACCTTC. This encodes CSAPPAGRGHGYTF.

As for this clonotype: This clone may be a read error of a much larger clone one base away. This CDR3 is CASSEGRGRSSYEQYF. In DNA form, the CDR3 reads TGCGCCAGCAGCGAGGGACGTGGACGGAGCTCCTACGAGCAGTACTTC. The rearrangement joins TRBV5-1 to TRBJ2-7, with D perhaps given as TRBD1 or TRBD2 (5 bases each). V dropped 4 bases and J dropped 0 bases, with 17 bases sitting between them. From germline, CDR1 is SGHRS and CDR2 YFSETQ. The CDR3 extends over 16 amino acids.

This clonotype was seen repeatedly, ten times or more. The rearrangement links TRBV27 to TRBJ2-1, with 9 positions matching TRBD2. Germline lookup yields CDR1 MNHEY and CDR2 SMNVEV (reference sequence). V was pared by 3 bases and J by 5 bases, with 14 bases of the junction left unmatched. The CDR3 consists of 18 residues. CDR3: CASSFGLARLGVNNEQFF. CDR3 DNA sequence: TGTGCCAGCAGTTTTGGACTAGCGAGGCTGGGGGTTAACAATGAGCAGTTCTTC.

This clonotype was counted many times. The chain combines TRBV5-1 with TRBJ2-3; 8 bases are a match to TRBD1. Germline-derived CDR1 and CDR2 are SGHRS and YFSETQ. After removal of 4 bases from V and 3 bases from J, the junction contained 7 bases not matched to a gene. The CDR3 extends over 15 amino acids. The CDR3 sequence is CASSPLQGETDTQYF. DNA for the CDR3: TGCGCCAGCAGCCCTCTACAGGGGGAGACAGATACGCAGTATTTT.

This clonotype was detected many times. This sequence joins TRBV27 and TRBJ2-7; 7 bases are shared with TRBD1. V dropped 0 bases and J dropped 1; count of bases not matched to a gene: 6. The CDR3 loop spans 16 amino acids. CDR1 and CDR2 from the germline V gene are MNHEY and SMNVEV (reference sequence). CDR3 nucleotides: TGTGCCAGCAGTTTATCTGGACAGGTAACTTCCTACGAGCAGTACTTC. Translating it yields CASSLSGQVTSYEQYF.

This clonotype was observed many times. This chain connects TRBV12-3 or TRBV12-4 to TRBJ2-5; TRBD1 matches at 8 bases. There are 15 residues in the CDR3. J lost 4 bases, V lost 5 bases, and 9 bases had no gene match. The CDR3 protein is CASSPMTGALETQYF. Here the CDR3 DNA reads TGTGCCAGCAGTCCCATGACAGGGGCCTTAGAGACCCAGTACTTC.

This clonotype was observed many times. This chain connects TRBV7-2 to TRBJ2-1; D is perhaps TRBD1 or TRBD2 (6 bases each). The CDR3 has 16 amino acids. The V end lost 0 bases, the J end lost 4 bases, and 13 bases lay between the germline ends. Germline CDR1 reads SGHTA; CDR2 reads FQGNSA. As DNA, the CDR3 is TGTGCCAGCAGCTTAGCGGGGGGCGCCGTATACAATGAGCAGTTCTTC. It codes for CASSLAGGAVYNEQFF.

Many counts were recorded for this clonotype. The chain is built from TRBV14 and TRBJ2-1, with D maybe TRBD2 (5 bases). Germline V gives CDR1 SGHDN, CDR2 FVKESK. V shed 0 bases and J shed 10 bases, with 7 bases lying between them. The CDR3 is made up of 12 amino acids. The DNA of the CDR3 is TGTGCCAGCAGCCAAGATAGGAGGGAGCAGTTCTTC. Residues: CASSQDRREQFF.

This clonotype was recorded at least ten times. The chain joins TRBV12-3 or TRBV12-4 to TRBJ2-7, with D uncertain. This CDR3 contains 15 residues. Deletions cut 3 bases from V and 0 bases from J, with 12 bases between. The CDR3 loop reads CASSLAGRISYEQYF. The CDR3 nucleotides are TGTGCCAGCAGTTTGGCCGGACGGATCTCCTACGAGCAGTACTTC.

The CDR3 is CASSYGTGYTGELFF. The CDR3 region has the DNA TGTGCCAGCAGTTACGGGACAGGGTACACCGGGGAGCTGTTTTTT. The chain is built from TRBV6-5 and TRBJ2-2; the match to TRBD1 covers 9 bases. The CDR3 extends over 15 amino acids. The germline gives CDR1 MNHEY, CDR2 SVGAGI. J lost 3 bases, V lost 2 bases, and 1 base had no gene match.

This clonotype showed up many times. The chain employs TRBV21-1 and TRBJ2-3; the table calls TRBD2, which could not be checked here. TRBV21-1 is designated a pseudogene. This CDR3 is built from 14 residues. The CDR3 DNA reads TGTGCCAGCAACGAGGGAAGAGGGACAGATACGCAGTATTTT. Translation: CASNEGRGTDTQYF.

This clonotype was detected ten times or more. The chain uses TRBV7-8 and TRBJ2-4, with D unclear. Per germline, CDR1 SGHVS and CDR2 FQNEAQ. CDR3 length: 16 amino acids. V was clipped by 2 bases and J by 7 bases, with 18 bases between them. CDR3 residues: CASSLTPRSPPNIQYF. Written as DNA, the CDR3 is TGTGCCAGCAGCTTAACCCCTCGGAGCCCGCCGAACATTCAGTACTTC.

The J gene is TRBJ2-5, the V gene TRBV18; the D is unclear. The V end was cut by 2 bases, the J end by 4 bases, with 11 bases between. The CDR3 has 14 amino acids. From germline, CDR1 is KGHSH and CDR2 LQKENI. The DNA of the CDR3 is TGTGCCAGCTCACCAATAGGGAAGGGAGAGACCCAGTACTTC. Its translation: CASSPIGKGETQYF.

This clonotype was counted ten times or more. The rearrangement joins TRBV5-1 to TRBJ1-5; 9 positions agree with TRBD1. Unmatched junction bases numbered 3, after V lost 0 bases and J lost 5 bases. The CDR3 is made up of 15 amino acids. From germline, CDR1 is SGHRS and CDR2 YFSETQ. CDR3 nucleotide sequence: TGCGCCAGCAGCTTGGGGGACAGGGCCGATCAGCCCCAGCATTTT. It encodes CASSLGDRADQPQHF.

This clonotype was recorded many times. The genes are TRBV20-1 and TRBJ2-4; TRBD2 is a possible D gene (7 bases). Germline values: CDR1 DFQATT, CDR2 SNEGSKA (reference sequence). With 5 bases removed from V and 8 bases from J, the gap between germline ends came to 19 bases. The CDR3 is made up of 14 amino acids. CDR3 loop: CSAEGRGGGDIQYF. The CDR3, as DNA: TGCAGTGCTGAGGGCCGGGGAGGGGGTGACATTCAGTACTTC.

Ten or more counts support this clonotype. CDR3 DNA sequence: TGCAGCGTTGGACGGACAGGGTACGGCTACACCTTC. Translation gives CSVGRTGYGYTF. This chain connects TRBV29-1 to TRBJ1-2; 8 bases are a match to TRBD1. Germline lookup yields CDR1 SQVTM and CDR2 ANQGSEA. The CDR3 runs to 12 residues. V trimming: 4 bases; J trimming: 8 bases; junction bases outside the gene matches: 6.

This clonotype was seen a handful of times. The chain carries TRBV23-1 and TRBJ2-7; perhaps TRBD1 as D (6 bases). TRBV23-1 is designated an ORF whose function remains uncertain. CDR3 length: 12 residues. Trimming left V 11 bases short and J 7 bases short, with 18 bases between. CDR3 bases: TGCGCCTGTGTCCGGGACAAGGCTGAGCAGTACTTC. It translates to CACVRDKAEQYF.

This clonotype was counted many times. The chain uses TRBV7-2 and TRBJ2-7, with D perhaps TRBD2 (6 bases). This CDR3 is 13 amino acids long. CDR1 and CDR2 from the germline V gene are SGHTA and FQGNSA. The germline V and J ends were trimmed by 1 base and 6 bases, with 10 bases remaining between them. The CDR3 DNA sequence: TGTGCCAGCAGCTTAGTTCAGGAGGGCGAGCAGTACTTC. Its protein product is CASSLVQEGEQYF.

This clonotype appeared many times. The V call is TRBV12-3 or TRBV12-4, the J call TRBJ1-5; D might be TRBD1 (6 bases). V dropped 2 bases and J dropped 0 bases, with 14 bases sitting between them. CDR3 length: 17 amino acids. CDR3 residues: CASSLWAGDYSNQPQHF. The DNA for the CDR3 is TGTGCCAGCAGTTTATGGGCAGGGGATTATAGCAATCAGCCCCAGCATTTT.

This clonotype was found many times. This chain links TRBV6-5 with TRBJ2-3; D is possibly TRBD1 or TRBD2 (5 bases each). V was cut by 7 bases and J by 6 bases, with 11 bases left in between. This CDR3 spans 12 amino acids. Per the germline V gene, CDR1 is MNHEY and CDR2 is SVGAGI. The CDR3 DNA reads TGTGCCAGCAAGGCCTGGGGGGATACGCAGTATTTT. The encoded protein is CASKAWGDTQYF.